The clone carrying this TCR beta chain occurred many times. Its antigen is undetermined. Arm-PCR of CDR3 regions and iRepertoire HTBI primers were used to build TCR beta libraries. TCRdb fed the multiplex PCR reads into MiXCR, producing one record per CDR3 protein. The sample carries roughly 500,000 distinct CDR3 sequences, approximately 13% recorded once. The CDR3 is 15 amino acids. The germline V gene has CDR1 SGHRS and CDR2 YFSETQ. V gave up 1 base and J gave up 2 bases; unmatched junction bases: 3. The data belong to a study of regulatory T cells in long-lasting Graves disease. General study results and limits: Persistent disease samples used TRBV28, TRBJ1-2 and TRBJ2-5 preferentially.

Time point defined: newly diagnosed GD, antithyroid drugs for less than 3 months. PBMCs provided the RNA from which the TCR library was made. The sample was also reused in another study, on T cells in Graves' hyperthyroidism and ophthalmopathy. This second report adds: A 13 V-J model separated ophthalmopathy from stable hyperthyroidism.

Specimen: peripheral blood mononuclear cells (PBMCs), collected at new diagnosis, from a patient treated with antithyroid drugs. The clonotype comes from a young man with Graves disease. V usage is TRBV5-1 and J usage is TRBJ1-1; 9 bases fit TRBD1. CDR3 in DNA: TGCGCCAGCAGCTTGCTTACAGGGGGCAACACTGAAGCTTTCTTT. Its protein is CASSLLTGGNTEAFF. Supplemented by reference TRBV5-1 and TRBJ1-1, the full variable domain reads KAGVTQTPRYLIKTRGQQVTLSCSPISGHRSVSWYQQTPGQGLQFLFEYFSETQRNKGNFPGRFSGRQFSNSRSEMNVSTLELGDSALYLCASSLLTGGNTEAFFGQGTRLTVV.